Listed below are T cell receptor beta chains from one sample, sequenced in a study of T cells in Graves' hyperthyroidism and ophthalmopathy. TCRdb re-derived calls from the multiplex PCR reads in MiXCR, one entry per CDR3 protein. The repertoire includes hundreds of thousands of distinct CDR3 sequences, about 15% of them detected once, and around 14% sits in the top ten. Sequencing used blood. The source of these receptors is a young man with Graves' ophthalmopathy. Both conserved end residues are part of each CDR3. Each record gives: V gene, J gene, clone size, D gene, CDR3 DNA, CDR3 protein. A D gene is named only where the DNA matches it firmly. Clone size is shown for a subset of rows, as once, few, many or a class of expanded clone.

v_call: TRBV9
j_call: TRBJ2-1
clone_size: NA
d_call: TRBD2
cdr3_nt: TGTGCCAGCAGCGTAGAGGGACTAGTGCGCAATGAGCAGTTCTTC
cdr3_aa: CASSVEGLVRNEQFF

v_call: TRBV7-6
j_call: TRBJ1-3
clone_size: few
d_call: NA
cdr3_nt: TGTGCCAGCAGCTTATACGCAGGAGTCGAAGGAAACACCATATATTTT
cdr3_aa: CASSLYAGVEGNTIYF

v_call: TRBV30
j_call: TRBJ1-2
clone_size: NA
d_call: NA
cdr3_nt: TGTGCCTGGAGCGCTCCGGCTTCCTGGTACTATGGCTACACCTTC
cdr3_aa: CAWSAPASWYYGYTF

v_call: TRBV29-1
j_call: TRBJ1-4
clone_size: NA
d_call: NA
cdr3_nt: TGCAGTGTCGATGGGAAGGGGGAAAAACTGTTTTTT
cdr3_aa: CSVDGKGEKLFF

v_call: TRBV6-1
j_call: TRBJ1-5
clone_size: many
d_call: NA
cdr3_nt: TGTGCCAGCAGTGAACCGGGGTATAGCAATCAGCCCCAGCATTTT
cdr3_aa: CASSEPGYSNQPQHF

v_call: TRBV14
j_call: TRBJ2-7
clone_size: NA
d_call: NA
cdr3_nt: TGTGCCAGCAGCCAAGAGTTCTCAGTGTGGGGCTACGAGCAGTACTTC
cdr3_aa: CASSQEFSVWGYEQYF

v_call: TRBV11-3
j_call: TRBJ2-2
clone_size: few
d_call: NA
cdr3_nt: TGTGCCAGCAGCCTCCACAACACCGGGGAGCTGTTTTTT
cdr3_aa: CASSLHNTGELFF

v_call: TRBV27
j_call: TRBJ2-2
clone_size: few
d_call: NA
cdr3_nt: TGTGCCAGCAGCAATCCAGGACTACGGGTGAACACCGGGGAGCTGTTTTTT
cdr3_aa: CASSNPGLRVNTGELFF

v_call: TRBV2
j_call: TRBJ2-1
clone_size: many
d_call: TRBD2
cdr3_nt: TGTGCCAGCACCGGAGGACTAGCGGGAAGCTCCTACAATGAGCAGTTCTTC
cdr3_aa: CASTGGLAGSSYNEQFF

v_call: TRBV5-6
j_call: TRBJ2-5
clone_size: many
d_call: NA
cdr3_nt: TGTGCCAGCAGCTCCGGGGCCGACCAAGAGACCCAGTACTTC
cdr3_aa: CASSSGADQETQYF

v_call: TRBV3-1
j_call: TRBJ2-7
clone_size: many
d_call: TRBD2
cdr3_nt: TGTGCCAGCAGCCAAGAAGCCTTTGGAGCGGGAGGCCCCTACGAGCAGTACTTC
cdr3_aa: CASSQEAFGAGGPYEQYF

v_call: TRBV2
j_call: TRBJ2-5
clone_size: many
d_call: NA
cdr3_nt: TGTGCCAGCAGTCTCCAGGGGGGTTGGGAGACCCAGTACTTC
cdr3_aa: CASSLQGGWETQYF

v_call: TRBV5-4
j_call: TRBJ2-7
clone_size: NA
d_call: NA
cdr3_nt: TGTGCCAGCAGCTTGTTTGGAGCGGGCGAGCAGTACTTC
cdr3_aa: CASSLFGAGEQYF

v_call: TRBV2
j_call: TRBJ2-1
clone_size: many
d_call: NA
cdr3_nt: TGTGCCAGCAGTGAAGAAGGCCAGCTAAGCTCCTACAATGAGCAGTTCTTC
cdr3_aa: CASSEEGQLSSYNEQFF

v_call: TRBV6-5
j_call: TRBJ1-6
clone_size: few
d_call: NA
cdr3_nt: TGTGCCAGCAGTTACTCGAAGGCAGGGGCGAATTCACCCCTCCACTTT
cdr3_aa: CASSYSKAGANSPLHF

v_call: TRBV12-3/TRBV12-4
j_call: TRBJ2-3
clone_size: many
d_call: TRBD1
cdr3_nt: TGTGCCAGCAGACTAAGACAGGGTGCTTTTGATACGCAGTATTTT
cdr3_aa: CASRLRQGAFDTQYF

v_call: TRBV7-9
j_call: TRBJ2-7
clone_size: many
d_call: NA
cdr3_nt: TGTGCCAGCAGCTTGGCTAGCAGTATCCACGAGCAGTACTTC
cdr3_aa: CASSLASSIHEQYF

v_call: TRBV3-1
j_call: TRBJ2-5
clone_size: many
d_call: NA
cdr3_nt: TGTGCCAGCAGCCAAGATCTCACAGGGTGGTATCAAGAGACCCAGTACTTC
cdr3_aa: CASSQDLTGWYQETQYF

v_call: TRBV6-1
j_call: TRBJ1-3
clone_size: many
d_call: NA
cdr3_nt: TGTGCCAGCAGTTCCCTAGCAGGCTCTGGAAACACCATATATTTT
cdr3_aa: CASSSLAGSGNTIYF

v_call: TRBV11-2
j_call: TRBJ2-1
clone_size: many
d_call: TRBD2
cdr3_nt: TGTGCCAGCAGCCCGGGACTAGCATACTACAATGAGCAGTTCTTC
cdr3_aa: CASSPGLAYYNEQFF

v_call: TRBV19
j_call: TRBJ2-1
clone_size: NA
d_call: NA
cdr3_nt: TGTGCCAGTAGTAAGGGGATAGCTACTTACAATGAGCAGTTCTTC
cdr3_aa: CASSKGIATYNEQFF

v_call: TRBV7-8
j_call: TRBJ2-1
clone_size: NA
d_call: NA
cdr3_nt: TGTGCCAGCAGCTTAGTATCTGAGCAGTTCTTC
cdr3_aa: CASSLVSEQFF

v_call: TRBV2
j_call: TRBJ2-1
clone_size: many
d_call: NA
cdr3_nt: TGTGCCAGCAAGGGGGGGATCGGTTACTACAATGAGCAGTTCTTC
cdr3_aa: CASKGGIGYYNEQFF

v_call: TRBV27
j_call: TRBJ1-2
clone_size: many
d_call: TRBD1
cdr3_nt: TGTGCCAGCAGTATTCGGACAGGGAACTATGGCTACACCTTC
cdr3_aa: CASSIRTGNYGYTF

v_call: TRBV28
j_call: TRBJ2-7
clone_size: many
d_call: NA
cdr3_nt: TGTGCCAGCACTTTTCCAGCGGCTCCACCCTACGAGCAGTACTTC
cdr3_aa: CASTFPAAPPYEQYF

v_call: TRBV12-3/TRBV12-4
j_call: TRBJ1-5
clone_size: many
d_call: NA
cdr3_nt: TGTGCCAGCAGTTTGGGCAGGGCAAAACAGCCCCAGCATTTT
cdr3_aa: CASSLGRAKQPQHF

v_call: TRBV5-1
j_call: TRBJ2-1
clone_size: many
d_call: TRBD2
cdr3_nt: TGCGCCAGCAGCTTGGTTTGGCGGGAGGCCCCCTCATCCTACAATGAGCAGTTCTTC
cdr3_aa: CASSLVWREAPSSYNEQFF

v_call: TRBV7-3
j_call: TRBJ2-3
clone_size: many
d_call: TRBD1
cdr3_nt: TGTGCCAGCAGCTCCGGGACAGGGAATACGCAGTATTTT
cdr3_aa: CASSSGTGNTQYF

v_call: TRBV6-4
j_call: TRBJ2-7
clone_size: once
d_call: TRBD2
cdr3_nt: TGTGCCAGCAGTGAACACGGGGGGGCCTACGAGCAGTACTTC
cdr3_aa: CASSEHGGAYEQYF

v_call: TRBV2
j_call: TRBJ2-1
clone_size: many
d_call: NA
cdr3_nt: TGTGCCAGCAGTGAGCCAGAGAGCTCCTACAATGAGCAGTTCTTC
cdr3_aa: CASSEPESSYNEQFF

v_call: TRBV12-3/TRBV12-4
j_call: TRBJ2-1
clone_size: NA
d_call: TRBD2
cdr3_nt: TGTGCCAACAGGCCCCGGGGGGGCCTCTACAATGAGCAGTTCTTC
cdr3_aa: CANRPRGGLYNEQFF

v_call: TRBV7-6
j_call: TRBJ2-1
clone_size: few
d_call: TRBD2
cdr3_nt: TGTGCCAGCAGCTTAGAGTTAGCGGGAGGACAGAATGAGCAGTTCTTC
cdr3_aa: CASSLELAGGQNEQFF

v_call: TRBV20-1
j_call: TRBJ2-1
clone_size: many
d_call: NA
cdr3_nt: TGCAGTGCTAGAGATGTAGAGGGGGCCTACAATGAGCAGTTCTTC
cdr3_aa: CSARDVEGAYNEQFF

v_call: TRBV29-1
j_call: TRBJ2-4
clone_size: NA
d_call: NA
cdr3_nt: TGCAGCGTTGAAGACGGCGGAAAAGGCATTCAGTACTTC
cdr3_aa: CSVEDGGKGIQYF

v_call: TRBV5-6
j_call: TRBJ2-1
clone_size: many
d_call: NA
cdr3_nt: TGTGCCAGCAGCTTCGGCAGGGGTTACAATGAGCAGTTCTTC
cdr3_aa: CASSFGRGYNEQFF

v_call: TRBV5-1
j_call: TRBJ2-1
clone_size: many
d_call: TRBD1
cdr3_nt: TGCGCCAGCAGGCAGACAGGGCGGAATGAGCAGTTCTTC
cdr3_aa: CASRQTGRNEQFF

v_call: TRBV7-9
j_call: TRBJ2-5
clone_size: few
d_call: TRBD2
cdr3_nt: TGTGCCAGCAGCTTATACCCCTCGCCGGCAGGGCGGGGGCAAGAGACCCAGTACTTC
cdr3_aa: CASSLYPSPAGRGQETQYF

v_call: TRBV10-3
j_call: TRBJ2-2
clone_size: NA
d_call: NA
cdr3_nt: TGTGCCAGCAGCCAGACCGAAGGGGAGCTGTTTTTT
cdr3_aa: CASSQTEGELFF

v_call: TRBV6-1
j_call: TRBJ1-2
clone_size: few
d_call: TRBD1
cdr3_nt: TGTGCCAGCCGCCTCGAAGCGGGACAGGCTCACTATGGCTACACCTTC
cdr3_aa: CASRLEAGQAHYGYTF

v_call: TRBV12-3/TRBV12-4
j_call: TRBJ1-4
clone_size: many
d_call: NA
cdr3_nt: TGTGCCAGCAGGTCGGATCCATATGAAAAACTGTTTTTT
cdr3_aa: CASRSDPYEKLFF

v_call: TRBV6-4
j_call: TRBJ2-3
clone_size: few
d_call: NA
cdr3_nt: TGTGCCAGCAGTGACTCCCCAGGGCCAGATACGCAGTATTTT
cdr3_aa: CASSDSPGPDTQYF

v_call: TRBV10-2
j_call: TRBJ2-7
clone_size: once
d_call: NA
cdr3_nt: TGCGCCAGCAGTGACCTAGGTGTAGGGGAGCAGTACTTC
cdr3_aa: CASSDLGVGEQYF

v_call: TRBV12-3/TRBV12-4
j_call: TRBJ2-7
clone_size: many
d_call: TRBD1
cdr3_nt: TGTGCCAGCAGAAGGACAGGGGTTGGATACGAGCAGTACTTC
cdr3_aa: CASRRTGVGYEQYF

v_call: TRBV15
j_call: TRBJ1-2
clone_size: NA
d_call: NA
cdr3_nt: TGTGCCACCAGCAGAGACCAGCAAGCGGGGACCTACACCTTC
cdr3_aa: CATSRDQQAGTYTF

v_call: TRBV27
j_call: TRBJ1-5
clone_size: many
d_call: NA
cdr3_nt: TGTGCCAGCAGTCTTAACAGGGAGGGAGGACCCCAGCATTTT
cdr3_aa: CASSLNREGGPQHF

v_call: TRBV7-9
j_call: TRBJ2-5
clone_size: NA
d_call: NA
cdr3_nt: TGTGCCAGCAGCCTAGGAACCCCCCGAGGAGAGGCCCAGTACTTC
cdr3_aa: CASSLGTPRGEAQYF

v_call: TRBV29-1
j_call: TRBJ1-2
clone_size: many
d_call: NA
cdr3_nt: TGCAGCGTTAATGAGGGGGACCCCTATGGCTACACCTTC
cdr3_aa: CSVNEGDPYGYTF

v_call: TRBV9
j_call: TRBJ1-1
clone_size: NA
d_call: TRBD1
cdr3_nt: TGTGCCAGCAGCCTCTATGGACAGGGGAACACTGAAGCTTTCTTT
cdr3_aa: CASSLYGQGNTEAFF

v_call: TRBV5-1
j_call: TRBJ2-7
clone_size: many
d_call: TRBD1
cdr3_nt: TGCGCCAGCAGCCTCGGGGACAGCCGCGAGCAGTACTTC
cdr3_aa: CASSLGDSREQYF

v_call: TRBV15
j_call: TRBJ1-5
clone_size: many
d_call: NA
cdr3_nt: TGTGCCACCGGCAGGGGAAACAGCAATCAGCCCCAGCATTTT
cdr3_aa: CATGRGNSNQPQHF

v_call: TRBV30
j_call: TRBJ2-2
clone_size: many
d_call: TRBD1
cdr3_nt: TGTGCCGGGGACAGTTCCGGGGAGCTGTTTTTT
cdr3_aa: CAGDSSGELFF

v_call: TRBV27
j_call: TRBJ1-2
clone_size: many
d_call: TRBD1
cdr3_nt: TGTGCCAGCAGTTCTAGGGGGCGTAGAACCATTAACTATGGCTACACCTTC
cdr3_aa: CASSSRGRRTINYGYTF

v_call: TRBV6-1
j_call: TRBJ2-1
clone_size: many
d_call: TRBD2
cdr3_nt: TGTGCCAGCAGTCCCCAGTTGGCGGGAGCCTACAATGAGCAGTTCTTC
cdr3_aa: CASSPQLAGAYNEQFF

v_call: TRBV12-3/TRBV12-4
j_call: TRBJ2-1
clone_size: many
d_call: NA
cdr3_nt: TGTGCCAGCAGTTTGATAGGGCTCAATGAGCAGTTCTTC
cdr3_aa: CASSLIGLNEQFF

v_call: TRBV6-5
j_call: TRBJ2-5
clone_size: many
d_call: NA
cdr3_nt: TGTGCCAGCAGTTACTCGTGGCAGATAAACCAAGAGACCCAGTACTTC
cdr3_aa: CASSYSWQINQETQYF

v_call: TRBV19
j_call: TRBJ1-1
clone_size: many
d_call: TRBD1
cdr3_nt: TGTGCCAGTAGTATCGACAGGGAACCTACGATGAACACTGAAGCTTTCTTT
cdr3_aa: CASSIDREPTMNTEAFF

v_call: TRBV5-8
j_call: TRBJ2-2
clone_size: NA
d_call: NA
cdr3_nt: TGTGCCAGCAGCTTAGGCGTTGAGGTTTTTACCGGGGAGCTGTTTTTT
cdr3_aa: CASSLGVEVFTGELFF